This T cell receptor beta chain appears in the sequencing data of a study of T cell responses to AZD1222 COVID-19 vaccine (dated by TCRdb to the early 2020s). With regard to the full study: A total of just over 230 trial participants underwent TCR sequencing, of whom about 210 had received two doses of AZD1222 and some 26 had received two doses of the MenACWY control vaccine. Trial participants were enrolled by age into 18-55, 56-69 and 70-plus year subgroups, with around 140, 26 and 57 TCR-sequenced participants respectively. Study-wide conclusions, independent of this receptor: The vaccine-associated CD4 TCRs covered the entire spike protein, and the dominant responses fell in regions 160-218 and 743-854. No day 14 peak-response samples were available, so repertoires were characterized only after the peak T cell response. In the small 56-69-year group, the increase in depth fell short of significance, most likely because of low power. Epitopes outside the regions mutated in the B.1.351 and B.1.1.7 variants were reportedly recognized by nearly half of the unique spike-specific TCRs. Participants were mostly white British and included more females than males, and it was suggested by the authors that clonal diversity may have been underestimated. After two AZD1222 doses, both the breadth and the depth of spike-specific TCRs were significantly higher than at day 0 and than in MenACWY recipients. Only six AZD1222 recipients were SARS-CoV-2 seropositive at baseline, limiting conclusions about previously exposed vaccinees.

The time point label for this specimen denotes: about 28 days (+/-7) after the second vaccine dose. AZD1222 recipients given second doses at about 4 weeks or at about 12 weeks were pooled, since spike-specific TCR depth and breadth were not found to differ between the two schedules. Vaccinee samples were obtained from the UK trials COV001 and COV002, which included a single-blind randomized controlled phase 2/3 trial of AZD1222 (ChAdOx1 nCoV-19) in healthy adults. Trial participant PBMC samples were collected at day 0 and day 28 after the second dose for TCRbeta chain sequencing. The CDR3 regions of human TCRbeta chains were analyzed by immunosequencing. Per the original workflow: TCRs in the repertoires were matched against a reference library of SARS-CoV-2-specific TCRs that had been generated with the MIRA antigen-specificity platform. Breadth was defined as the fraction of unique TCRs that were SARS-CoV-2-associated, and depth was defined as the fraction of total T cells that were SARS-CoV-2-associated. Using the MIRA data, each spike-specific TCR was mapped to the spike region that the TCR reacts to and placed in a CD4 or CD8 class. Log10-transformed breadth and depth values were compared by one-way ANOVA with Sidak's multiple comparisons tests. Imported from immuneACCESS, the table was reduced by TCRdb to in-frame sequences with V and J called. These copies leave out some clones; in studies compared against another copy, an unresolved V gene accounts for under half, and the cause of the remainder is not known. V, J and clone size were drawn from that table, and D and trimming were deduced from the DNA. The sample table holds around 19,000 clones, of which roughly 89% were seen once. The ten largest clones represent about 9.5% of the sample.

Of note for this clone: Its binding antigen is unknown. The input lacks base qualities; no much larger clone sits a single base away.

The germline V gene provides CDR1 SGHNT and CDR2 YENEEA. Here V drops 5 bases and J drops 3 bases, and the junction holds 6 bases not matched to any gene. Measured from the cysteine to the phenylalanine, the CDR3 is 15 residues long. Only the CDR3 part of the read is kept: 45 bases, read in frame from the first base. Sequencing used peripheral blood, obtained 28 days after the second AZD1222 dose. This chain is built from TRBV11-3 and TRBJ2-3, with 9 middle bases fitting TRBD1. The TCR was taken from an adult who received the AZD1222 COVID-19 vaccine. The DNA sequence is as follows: TGTGCCAGCAGCAAGGGACAGGGTGGAACAGATACGCAGTATTTT. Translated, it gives CASSKGQGGTDTQYF.